This TCR beta chain comes out of a study of cytomegalovirus exposure and HLA in healthy donors. Study-wide findings and caveats: A later analysis reportedly identified an Asian-associated ancestry cluster as carrying fewer N-insertions than the roughly 700-donor mean. The authors assumed roughly uniform sequencing depth across donors for presence/absence analyses.

Turning to this clone: The antigen remains undetermined.

The PCR made use of 60 Vbeta and 13 Jbeta primers. This table comes from immunoSEQ multiplex PCR, and its TCRdb copy is limited to in-frame clones, with some not included. In the table there are about 84,000 clones, around 90% of which are singletons. CDR1 and CDR2 (germline): SGHRS, YFSETQ. The length of the CDR3 is 17 residues. The V end was cut by 4 bases, the J end by 0 bases, with 17 bases between. Source material: PBMCs. The rearrangement links TRBV5-1 to TRBJ2-1, with D perhaps matching TRBD2 (5 bases). The receptor was derived from a man between 18 and 35 years old in good health and CMV-seronegative. The CDR3 nucleotides are TGCGCCAGCAGCGCTGTTAGGGAGAGTAGCTCCTACAATGAGCAGTTCTTC. Translating it yields CASSAVRESSSYNEQFF.